This TCR beta chain was captured by sequencing in a study of blood T cell repertoires in COVID-19. Study-level information: Samples came from the United States, Italy and Spain, spanning acute and convalescent COVID-19. The cDNA or gDNA used as material had been derived from T cells, B-cell-depleted T cells, or PBMCs.

In the source study's methods: Amplification with reference gene primers provided the estimates of nucleated cell counts. This table comes from immunoSEQ multiplex PCR, and its TCRdb copy is limited to in-frame clones, with some not included. V and J calls and clone size come straight from that table; D and trimming were deduced from the DNA. The data show roughly 79,000 clones, roughly 82% seen once. The length of the CDR3 is 15 residues. Trimming took 5 bases from V and 4 from J; bases not matched to a gene: 9. Germline V lookup: CDR1 SEHNR, CDR2 FQNEAQ (reference sequence). The clonotype was recovered from a human donor in a cohort sampled during active COVID-19. The V and J genes are TRBV7-9 and TRBJ1-1; 8 positions agree with TRBD1. Sequencing used peripheral blood. For the CDR3, the DNA is TGTGCCAGCAGCCACGGACAGGGATTGGGCACTGAAGCTTTCTTT. Protein sequence: CASSHGQGLGTEAFF.